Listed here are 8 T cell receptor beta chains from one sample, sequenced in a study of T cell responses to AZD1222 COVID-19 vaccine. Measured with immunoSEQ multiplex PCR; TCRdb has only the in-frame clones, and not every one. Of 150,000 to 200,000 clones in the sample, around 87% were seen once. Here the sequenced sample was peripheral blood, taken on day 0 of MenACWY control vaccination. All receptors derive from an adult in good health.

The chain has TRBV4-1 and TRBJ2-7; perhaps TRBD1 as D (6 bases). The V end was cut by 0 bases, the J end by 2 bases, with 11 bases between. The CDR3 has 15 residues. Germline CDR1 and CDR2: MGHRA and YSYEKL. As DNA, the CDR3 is TGCGCCAGCAGCCAAGACCCTCCAGGGGCCTACGAGCAGTACTTC. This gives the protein CASSQDPPGAYEQYF.

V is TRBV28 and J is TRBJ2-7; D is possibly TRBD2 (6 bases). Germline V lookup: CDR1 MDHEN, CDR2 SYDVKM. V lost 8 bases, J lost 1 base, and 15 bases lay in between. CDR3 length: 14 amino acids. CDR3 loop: CASHSDGGSYEQYF. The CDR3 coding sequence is TGTGCCAGCCATTCCGACGGGGGATCCTACGAGCAGTACTTC. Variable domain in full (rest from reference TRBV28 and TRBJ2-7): DVKVTQSSRYLVKRTGEKVFLECVQDMDHENMFWYRQDPGLGLRLIYFSYDVKMKEKGDIPEGYSVSREKKERFSLILESASTNQTSMYLCASHSDGGSYEQYFGPGTRLTVT.

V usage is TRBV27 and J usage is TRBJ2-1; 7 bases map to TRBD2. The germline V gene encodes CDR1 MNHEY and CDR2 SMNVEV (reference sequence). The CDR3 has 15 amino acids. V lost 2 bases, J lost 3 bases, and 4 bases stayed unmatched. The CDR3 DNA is TGTGCCAGCAGTTTAGGGGGGGGGAACTACAATGAGCAGTTCTTC. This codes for CASSLGGGNYNEQFF.

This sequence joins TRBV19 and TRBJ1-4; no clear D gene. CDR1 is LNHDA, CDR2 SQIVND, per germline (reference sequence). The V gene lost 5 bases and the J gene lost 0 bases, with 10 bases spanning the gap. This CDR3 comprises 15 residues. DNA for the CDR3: TGTGCCAGTAGTTCCTTTTCCTCAACTAATGAAAAACTGTTTTTT. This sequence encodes CASSSFSSTNEKLFF. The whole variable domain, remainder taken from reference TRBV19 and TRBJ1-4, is DGGITQSPKYLFRKEGQNVTLSCEQNLNHDAMYWYRQDPGQGLRLIYYSQIVNDFQKGDIAEGYSVSREKKESFPLTVTSAQKNPTAFYLCASSSFSSTNEKLFFGSGTQLSVL.

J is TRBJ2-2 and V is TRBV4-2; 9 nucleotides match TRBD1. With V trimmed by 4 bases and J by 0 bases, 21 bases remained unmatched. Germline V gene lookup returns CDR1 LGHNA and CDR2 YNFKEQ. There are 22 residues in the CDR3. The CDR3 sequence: CASSPRPGTGSQLNSNTGELFF. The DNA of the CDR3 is TGTGCCAGCAGCCCCAGACCCGGGACAGGGAGTCAATTGAACTCGAACACCGGGGAGCTGTTTTTT.

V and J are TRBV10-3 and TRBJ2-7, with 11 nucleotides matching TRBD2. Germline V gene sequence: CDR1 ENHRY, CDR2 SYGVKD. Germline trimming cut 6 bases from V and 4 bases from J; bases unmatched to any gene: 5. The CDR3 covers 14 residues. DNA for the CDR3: TGTGCCATCAGCCTAGCGGGAGGAACGTACGAGCAGTACTTC. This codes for CAISLAGGTYEQYF.

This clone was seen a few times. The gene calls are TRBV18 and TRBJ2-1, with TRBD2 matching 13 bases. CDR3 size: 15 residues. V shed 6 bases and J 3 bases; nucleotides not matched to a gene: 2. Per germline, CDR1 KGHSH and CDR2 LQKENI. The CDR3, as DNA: TGTGCCAGCTCCGGGACTAGCGGGAACTACAATGAGCAGTTCTTC. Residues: CASSGTSGNYNEQFF.

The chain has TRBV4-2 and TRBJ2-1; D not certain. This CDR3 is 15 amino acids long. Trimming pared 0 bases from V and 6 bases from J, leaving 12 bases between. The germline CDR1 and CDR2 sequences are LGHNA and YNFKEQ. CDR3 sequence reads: CASSQDESSSNEQFF. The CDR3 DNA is TGTGCCAGCAGCCAAGATGAGAGTAGCTCCAATGAGCAGTTCTTC.